The TCR beta chain described here comes from a study of cytomegalovirus exposure and HLA in healthy donors. Background on the study: Assignment to the Caucasian-associated ancestry cluster applied to around 80% of the 300 to 500 genotyped donors.

PCR used 60 Vbeta primers and 13 Jbeta primers. Profiled with immunoSEQ multiplex PCR; TCRdb holds only in-frame clones, not every one. Altogether some 190,000 clones are present, roughly 77% being singletons, with the ten largest covering 2% to 3%. This CDR3 is built from 15 residues. V lost 2 bases to trimming and J lost 2 bases, with 10 bases between them. Per the germline V gene, CDR1 is SNHLY and CDR2 is FYNNEI. The genes are TRBV2 and TRBJ2-1, with a weak D call TRBD2 (6 bases). This receptor was obtained from a young woman in good health and CMV-seropositive. The sample was PBMCs. The CDR3 region is CASSEFSGPYNEQFF. The DNA for the CDR3 is TGTGCCAGCAGTGAATTTAGCGGACCCTACAATGAGCAGTTCTTC.